One and the same sample provided the 16 T cell receptor beta chains below, sequenced in a study of T cell responses to AZD1222 COVID-19 vaccine (dated by TCRdb to about 2021). The library relied on the immunoSEQ multiplex PCR assay. TCRdb retrieved this table from immuneACCESS and kept in-frame rearrangements only. Not all clones are present; in checked studies, unresolved V genes account for under half, and no reason is known for the remainder. The sample table holds some 170,000 clones, of which roughly nine tenths were seen once. The ten largest account for under 1.2% of the sample. In the paper's terms, the time point label means: about 28 days (+/-7) after the second vaccine dose. The source material was peripheral blood, sampled 28 days after the second AZD1222 dose. The receptor source for this set is an adult who received the AZD1222 COVID-19 vaccine.

V usage is TRBV9 and J usage is TRBJ2-3, with D unclear. Between the trimmed V and J ends, which lost 0 bases and 1 base, there was a span of 0 bases. In germline, CDR1 is SGDLS, CDR2 YYNGEE. There are 12 residues in the CDR3. As DNA, the CDR3 is TGTGCCAGCAGCGTAGGCACAGATACGCAGTATTTT. This translates into CASSVGTDTQYF.

The V gene is TRBV9, the J gene TRBJ1-6; D unresolved. The CDR3 covers 14 residues. V gave up 0 bases and J gave up 8 bases, with 9 bases separating them. Germline V gene data show CDR1 as SGDLS and CDR2 as YYNGEE. CDR3 nucleotides: TGTGCCAGCAGCGTAGGAAATGATGATTCACCCCTCCACTTT. It codes for CASSVGNDDSPLHF.

The rearrangement links TRBV6-5 to TRBJ1-4, with D possibly TRBD1 on 5 matching bases. The CDR3 contains 14 residues. V was trimmed by 2 bases and J by 2 bases, leaving 6 bases between them. Germline V gives CDR1 MNHEY, CDR2 SVGAGI. The CDR3 loop is CASSYGGTNEKLFF. As DNA, the CDR3 is TGTGCCAGCAGTTACGGGGGGACTAATGAAAAACTGTTTTTT.

The V and J genes are TRBV7-9 and TRBJ1-6; D may be TRBD1 (5 bases). The ends were cut back, 4 bases at V and 6 bases at J, with 7 bases in the middle. The CDR3 runs to 13 residues. In germline, CDR1 is SEHNR, CDR2 FQNEAQ (reference sequence). The CDR3 DNA reads as TGTGCCAGCAGCTGGGACCTTAATTCACCCCTCCACTTT. This translates into CASSWDLNSPLHF.

In this sample, this clone turned up once. The V and J genes are TRBV5-1 and TRBJ2-1; D is perhaps TRBD2 (5 bases). The CDR3 is made up of 12 amino acids. Trimming stripped 5 bases from V and 11 bases from J, with 14 bases between. Germline lookup yields CDR1 SGHRS and CDR2 YFSETQ. CDR3 coding DNA: TGCGCCAGCAGGGACGGTGGAGGCCAGCAGTTCTTC. This sequence encodes CASRDGGGQQFF.

The V and J genes are TRBV15 and TRBJ1-2; no firm D call. The CDR3 spans 14 residues. V dropped 0 bases and J dropped 2 bases, with 7 bases sitting between them. Germline loops: CDR1 LNHNV, CDR2 YYDKDF (reference sequence). The CDR3 DNA reads as TGTGCCACCAGCAGAGAAGAAGAGAACTATGGCTACACCTTC. Its protein product is CATSREEENYGYTF.

The count of this clone is one. The rearrangement joins TRBV2 to TRBJ1-1, with 8 bases aligning to TRBD1. Germline trimming cut 4 bases from V and 5 bases from J; bases unmatched to any gene: 9. Germline V gene data show CDR1 as SNHLY and CDR2 as FYNNEI. CDR3 size: 15 residues. The CDR3 DNA follows: TGTGCCAGCAGTGCACAGGGGGTAGTTTCTACTGAAGCTTTCTTT. This codes for CASSAQGVVSTEAFF.

The chain employs TRBV12-3 or TRBV12-4 and TRBJ1-2; no firm D call. With 5 bases removed from V and 7 bases from J, the gap between germline ends came to 11 bases. The CDR3 is 12 residues long. The CDR3 sequence: CASSPVSGGYTF. The DNA of the CDR3 is TGTGCCAGCAGTCCCGTCTCCGGTGGCTACACCTTC.

As DNA, the CDR3 is TGTGCCAGCAGTTACTCCCCGGGGAGAGAAAAACTGTTTTTT. Its protein is CASSYSPGREKLFF. This sequence joins TRBV6-6 and TRBJ1-4; unclear D gene. Trimming shortened V by 0 bases and J by 8 bases, and 10 bases separated the two germline ends. This CDR3 has 14 residues. Germline-derived CDR1 and CDR2 are MNHNY and SVGAGI (reference sequence).

V is TRBV5-5 and J is TRBJ1-3; D gene unclear. This CDR3 is built from 15 residues. V was trimmed by 2 bases and J by 0 bases, leaving 9 bases between them. Germline V gives CDR1 SGHKS, CDR2 YYEKEE (reference sequence). The CDR3 here is CASSFLDGSGNTIYF. The CDR3 coding sequence is TGTGCCAGCAGCTTTTTGGACGGCTCTGGAAACACCATATATTTT.

The CDR3 coding sequence is TGTGCCAGCTCTCGGACAGGGGGCACATACGAGCAGTACTTC. Its protein product is CASSRTGGTYEQYF. The chain carries TRBV18 and TRBJ2-7; 11 bases are shared with TRBD1. J was trimmed by 4 bases and V by 6 bases; bases with no gene match: 5. Per the germline V gene, CDR1 is KGHSH and CDR2 is LQKENI. CDR3 length: 14 residues.

The CDR3 sequence: CASSRSAVRFYGYTF. CDR3 sequence (DNA): TGTGCCAGCAGCCGGTCTGCGGTCAGGTTCTATGGCTACACCTTC. The V and J genes are TRBV14 and TRBJ1-2; D is ambiguous. CDR3 length: 15 residues. V was clipped by 4 bases and J by 4 bases, with 16 bases between them. Germline CDR1 reads SGHDN; CDR2 reads FVKESK.

This rearrangement joins TRBV2 to TRBJ2-7, with 10 bases matching TRBD1. CDR1 is SNHLY and CDR2 is FYNNEI in the germline V gene. The CDR3 sequence is 13 residues long. V dropped 8 bases and J dropped 3; count of bases not matched to a gene: 4. The chain's CDR3 is CASAGQGSYEQYF. CDR3 nucleotides: TGTGCCAGCGCGGGACAGGGGAGCTACGAGCAGTACTTC.

In this sample, this clone turned up a few times. CDR3 in DNA: TGTGCCAGCTCACCAGACAGGGCCGGCGAAAAACTGTTTTTT. Protein sequence: CASSPDRAGEKLFF. The chain recombines TRBV18 with TRBJ1-4; 7 nucleotides align to TRBD1. The trim removed 2 bases at V and 8 bases at J, leaving 5 bases unmatched. The V gene's germline CDR1 is KGHSH and CDR2 LQKENI. This CDR3 is 14 amino acids long.

The rearrangement joins TRBV2 to TRBJ1-1, with D unresolved. Trimming left V 6 bases short and J 2 bases short, with 10 bases between. Germline V gene data show CDR1 as SNHLY and CDR2 as FYNNEI. The CDR3 contains 13 residues. Written as DNA, the CDR3 is TGTGCCAGCAGAGGGTACGGCAACACTGAAGCTTTCTTT. Amino acids: CASRGYGNTEAFF.

Of note for this clone: The same CDR3 arises from other DNA sequences in this sample as well. The V call is TRBV10-3, the J call TRBJ2-7; D not resolved. Germline lookup yields CDR1 ENHRY and CDR2 SYGVKD. This CDR3 is built from 12 residues. The V end was cut by 0 bases, the J end by 3 bases, with 3 bases between. CDR3 bases: TGTGCCATCAGTGAGTCAGGCTACGAGCAGTACTTC. Translation: CAISESGYEQYF.